The 5 T cell receptor beta chains below come from one sample, sequenced in a study of glioma-infiltrating T cells. Using RNA template, CDR3s of TCR alpha and beta were amplified with iRepertoire arm-PCR. A single record per CDR3 protein comes from TCRdb applying MiXCR to the multiplex PCR reads. The sample lists 44,000 or so distinct CDR3 sequences; 20% to 25% were seen once. Sequencing was carried out using glioma tissue, nonneoplastic brain tissue, or PBMCs (not recorded which). These receptors came from a human donor with low-grade glioma or glioblastoma, undergoing nonglioma brain surgery, or in good health (not recorded which).

This rearrangement joins TRBV28 to TRBJ2-7; perhaps TRBD1 as D (5 bases). CDR1 and CDR2 (germline): MDHEN, SYDVKM. The CDR3 runs to 12 residues. Deletions cut 8 bases from V and 2 bases from J, with 10 bases between. The CDR3 loop reads CASVRGTYEQYF. DNA of the CDR3: TGTGCCAGCGTAAGGGGCACCTACGAGCAGTACTTC.

This clonotype was counted at least ten times. V gene TRBV6-4 combines with J gene TRBJ2-1; either TRBD1 or TRBD2 may fit D (5 bases each). The CDR3 spans 13 residues. CDR1 and CDR2 from the germline V gene are MRHNA and SNTAGT. V lost 3 bases and J lost 11, with 14 bases in between. The DNA of the CDR3 is TGTGCCAGCAGTGAATCGAGGGGAACGAAGCAGTTCTTC. This gives the protein CASSESRGTKQFF.

This clonotype was found many times. The chain carries TRBV20-1 and TRBJ1-5; 8 positions match TRBD1. J lost 1 base, V lost 6 bases, and 5 bases had no gene match. The CDR3 has 14 amino acids. The germline V gene encodes CDR1 DFQATT and CDR2 SNEGSKA (reference sequence). CDR3 region: CSAVGQASNQPQHF. The CDR3 DNA is TGCAGTGCGGTGGGACAGGCGAGCAATCAGCCCCAGCATTTT.

There are many counts of this clonotype. The chain carries TRBV20-1 and TRBJ2-2; no clear D. Germline lookup yields CDR1 DFQATT and CDR2 SNEGSKA (reference sequence). There are 11 residues in the CDR3. The ends were cut back, 3 bases at V and 4 bases at J, with 3 bases in the middle. The CDR3 region is CSASRTGELFF. The CDR3 bases are TGCAGTGCTAGTCGCACCGGGGAGCTGTTTTTT.

The genes are TRBV12-3 or TRBV12-4 and TRBJ2-1; TRBD1 agrees at 8 bases. The CDR3 runs to 15 residues. Trimming removed 3 bases from V and 7 bases from J; junction bases left unmatched: 8. As DNA, the CDR3 is TGTGCCAGCAGTTTGACAGGGACAGGCCAGAATGAGCAGTTCTTC. This translates into CASSLTGTGQNEQFF.